This T cell receptor (beta chain) was recovered during a study of early T cells in non-severe SARS-CoV-2 infection. Study details: The study sequenced bulk RNA from unsorted whole blood, with chains unpaired.

The study, taken as a whole, reports: Matches to VDJdb favored anti-spike CD8 responses and missed private and CD4 specificities.

Attachment of unique molecular identifiers was made to individual cDNA molecules. Each CDR3 protein gets one entry after TCRdb re-called the 5' RACE reads with MiXCR. The sample includes tens of thousands of distinct CDR3 sequences, around 9.3% of them seen just once. This clonotype was found many times. The antigen remains undetermined. V was clipped by 0 bases and J by 14 bases; unmatched bases: 5. From germline, CDR1 is SGHRS and CDR2 YFSETQ. The CDR3 extends over 12 amino acids. The sample consisted of whole blood. This sequence originates from an adult who was a healthcare worker with PCR-confirmed SARS-CoV-2 infection or an uninfected control (not recorded which). The chain carries TRBV5-1 and TRBJ2-1, with 7 bases that match TRBD2. The CDR3 DNA reads TGCGCCAGCAGCTTGGAACTAGCGCAAAAGTTCTTC. This translates into CASSLELAQKFF.